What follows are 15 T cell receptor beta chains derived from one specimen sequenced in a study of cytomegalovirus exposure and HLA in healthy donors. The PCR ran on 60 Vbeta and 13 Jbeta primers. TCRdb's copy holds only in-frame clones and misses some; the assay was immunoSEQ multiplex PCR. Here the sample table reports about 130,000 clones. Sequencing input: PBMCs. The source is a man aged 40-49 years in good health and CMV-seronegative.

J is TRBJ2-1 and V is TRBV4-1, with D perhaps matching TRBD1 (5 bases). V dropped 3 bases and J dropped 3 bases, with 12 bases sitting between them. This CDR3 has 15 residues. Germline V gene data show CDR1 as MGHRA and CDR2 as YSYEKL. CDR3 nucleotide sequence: TGCGCCAGCAGCCATTACCAGGGCTTCTACAATGAGCAGTTCTTC. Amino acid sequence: CASSHYQGFYNEQFF.

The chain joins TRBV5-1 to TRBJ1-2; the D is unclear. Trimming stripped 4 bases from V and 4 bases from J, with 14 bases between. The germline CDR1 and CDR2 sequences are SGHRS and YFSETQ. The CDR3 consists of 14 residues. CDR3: CASSMGLELYGYTF. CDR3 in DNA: TGCGCCAGCAGCATGGGCCTCGAACTCTATGGCTACACCTTC. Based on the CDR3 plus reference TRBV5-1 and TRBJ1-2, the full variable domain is KAGVTQTPRYLIKTRGQQVTLSCSPISGHRSVSWYQQTPGQGLQFLFEYFSETQRNKGNFPGRFSGRQFSNSRSEMNVSTLELGDSALYLCASSMGLELYGYTFGSGTRLTVV.

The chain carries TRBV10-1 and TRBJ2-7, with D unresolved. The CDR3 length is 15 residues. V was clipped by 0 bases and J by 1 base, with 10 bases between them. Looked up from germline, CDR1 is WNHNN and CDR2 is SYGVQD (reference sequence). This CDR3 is CASSESASLSYEQYF. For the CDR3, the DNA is TGCGCCAGCAGTGAGTCGGCCAGTCTTTCCTACGAGCAGTACTTC.

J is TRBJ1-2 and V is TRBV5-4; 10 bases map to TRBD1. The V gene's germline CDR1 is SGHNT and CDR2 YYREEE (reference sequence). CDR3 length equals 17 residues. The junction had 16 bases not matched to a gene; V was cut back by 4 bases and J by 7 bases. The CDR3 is CASSRLLTGGGFGGYTF. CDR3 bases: TGTGCCAGCAGCCGCCTACTGACAGGGGGCGGTTTCGGTGGCTACACCTTC.

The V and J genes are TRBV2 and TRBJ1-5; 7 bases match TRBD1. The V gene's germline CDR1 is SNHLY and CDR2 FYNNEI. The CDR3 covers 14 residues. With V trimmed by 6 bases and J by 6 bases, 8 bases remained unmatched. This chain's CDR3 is CASRIDRTGQPQHF. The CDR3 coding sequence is TGTGCCAGCAGAATCGACAGGACAGGTCAGCCCCAGCATTTT.

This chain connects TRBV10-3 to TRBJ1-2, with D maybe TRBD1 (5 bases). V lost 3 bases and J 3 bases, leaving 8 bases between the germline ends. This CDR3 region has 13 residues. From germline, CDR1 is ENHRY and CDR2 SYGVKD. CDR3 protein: CAISDDRDYGYTF. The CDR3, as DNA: TGTGCCATCAGTGATGACAGAGACTATGGCTACACCTTC.

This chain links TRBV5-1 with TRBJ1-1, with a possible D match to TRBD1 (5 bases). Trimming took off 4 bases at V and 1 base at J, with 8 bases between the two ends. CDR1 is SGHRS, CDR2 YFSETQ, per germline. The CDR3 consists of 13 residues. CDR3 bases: TGCGCCAGCAGCCCTCAGGGGAACACTGAAGCTTTCTTT. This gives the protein CASSPQGNTEAFF.

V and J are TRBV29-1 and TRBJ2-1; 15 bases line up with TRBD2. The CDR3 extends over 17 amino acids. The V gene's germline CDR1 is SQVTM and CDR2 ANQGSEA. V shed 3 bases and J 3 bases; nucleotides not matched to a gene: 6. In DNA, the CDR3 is TGCAGCGTTGAGGGACTAGCGGGAGGACAGTTCTACAATGAGCAGTTCTTC. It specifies CSVEGLAGGQFYNEQFF.

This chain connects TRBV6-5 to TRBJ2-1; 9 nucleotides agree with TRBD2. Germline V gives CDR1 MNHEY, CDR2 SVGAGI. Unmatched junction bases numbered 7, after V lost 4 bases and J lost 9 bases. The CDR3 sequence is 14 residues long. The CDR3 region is CASSLSGRWSEQFF. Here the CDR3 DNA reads TGTGCCAGCAGTTTGAGCGGGAGGTGGAGTGAGCAGTTCTTC.

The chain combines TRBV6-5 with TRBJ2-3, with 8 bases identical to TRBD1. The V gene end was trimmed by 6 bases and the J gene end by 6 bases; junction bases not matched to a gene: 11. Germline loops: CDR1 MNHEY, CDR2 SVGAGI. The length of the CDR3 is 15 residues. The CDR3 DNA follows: TGTGCCAGCAGCGAAACAGGGGGTGTAGACGATACGCAGTATTTT. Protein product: CASSETGGVDDTQYF.

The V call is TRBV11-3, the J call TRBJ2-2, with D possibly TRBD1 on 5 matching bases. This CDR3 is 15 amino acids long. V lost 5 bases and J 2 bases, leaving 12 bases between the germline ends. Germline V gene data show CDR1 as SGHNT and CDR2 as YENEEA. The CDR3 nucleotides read TGTGCCAGCAGCCCCCTCCAGGGAAACACCGGGGAGCTGTTTTTT. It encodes CASSPLQGNTGELFF.

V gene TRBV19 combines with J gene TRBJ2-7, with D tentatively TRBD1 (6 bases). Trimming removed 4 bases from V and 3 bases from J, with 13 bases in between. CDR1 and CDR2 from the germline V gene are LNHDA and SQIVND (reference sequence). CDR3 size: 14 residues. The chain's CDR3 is CASSTQLTGYEQYF. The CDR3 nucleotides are TGTGCCAGTAGTACACAATTGACAGGCTACGAGCAGTACTTC.

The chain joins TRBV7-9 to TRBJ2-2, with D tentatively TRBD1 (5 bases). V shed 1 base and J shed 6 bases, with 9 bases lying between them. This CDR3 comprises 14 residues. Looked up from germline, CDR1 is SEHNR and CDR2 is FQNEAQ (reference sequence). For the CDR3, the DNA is TGTGCCAGCAGCTTAGTAGGGGCTGCCGGGGAGCTGTTTTTT. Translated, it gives CASSLVGAAGELFF.

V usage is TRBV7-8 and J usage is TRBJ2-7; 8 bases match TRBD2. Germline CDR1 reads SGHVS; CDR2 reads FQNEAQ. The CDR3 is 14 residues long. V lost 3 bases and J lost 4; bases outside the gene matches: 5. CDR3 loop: CASSLTKRGYEQYF. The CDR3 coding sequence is TGTGCCAGCAGCTTGACTAAGCGGGGGTACGAGCAGTACTTC.

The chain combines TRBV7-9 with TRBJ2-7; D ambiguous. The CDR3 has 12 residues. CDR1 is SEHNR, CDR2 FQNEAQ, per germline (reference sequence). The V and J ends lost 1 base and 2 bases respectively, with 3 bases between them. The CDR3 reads CASSLVAYEQYF. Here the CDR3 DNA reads TGTGCCAGCAGCTTAGTAGCCTACGAGCAGTACTTC.